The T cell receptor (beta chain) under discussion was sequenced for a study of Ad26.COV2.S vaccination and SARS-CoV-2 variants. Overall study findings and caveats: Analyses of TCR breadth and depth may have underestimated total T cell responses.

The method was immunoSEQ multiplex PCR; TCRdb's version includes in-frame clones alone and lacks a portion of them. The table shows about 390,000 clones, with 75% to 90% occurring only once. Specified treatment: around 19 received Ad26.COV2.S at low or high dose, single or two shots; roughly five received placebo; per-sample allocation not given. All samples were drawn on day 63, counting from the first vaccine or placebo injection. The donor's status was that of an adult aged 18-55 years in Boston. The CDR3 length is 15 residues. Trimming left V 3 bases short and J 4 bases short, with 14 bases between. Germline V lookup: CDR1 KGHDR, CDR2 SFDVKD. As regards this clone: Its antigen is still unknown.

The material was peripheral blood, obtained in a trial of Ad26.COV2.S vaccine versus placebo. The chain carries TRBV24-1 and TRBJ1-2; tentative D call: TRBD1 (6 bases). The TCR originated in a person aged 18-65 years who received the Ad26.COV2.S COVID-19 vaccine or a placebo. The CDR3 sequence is CATSDPRTAGYGYTF. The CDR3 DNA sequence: TGTGCCACCAGTGATCCTAGGACAGCGGGCTATGGCTACACCTTC.